The source of this TCR beta chain is a study of cytomegalovirus exposure and HLA in healthy donors (dated by TCRdb to about 2017). For the wider study: An earlier analysis of approximately 600 of the donors reported 250 to 300 Gb of sequence data and some 100 million unique TCR beta sequences from 150 million to 200 million T cells. On average, roughly 240,000 unique TCR beta nucleotide sequences were sequenced per donor among about 400 genotyped donors of the cohort, with 15% to 20% of those sequences being non-productive. All discovery cohort repertoires had been generated on a single sequencing platform. Donor age, sex, ethnicity and CMV serostatus were compiled together with the repertoire data. The study used immunosequencing to profile the T cell repertoires of 666 subjects and linked those repertoires to cytomegalovirus serostatus. Besides the first cohort of approximately 670 subjects, a separate validation cohort made up of roughly 120 different subjects was used. Typing coverage varied by locus: about 620-640 donors for A, B, C, DRB1 and DQB1; 500 to 550 for DQA1; about 570 for DPA1; about 450 for DPB1. The study was designed to test whether signatures of past pathogen exposure could be identified by cataloging public T cell receptors. Of the roughly 400 genotyped donors, about 80% fell in the genetic ancestry cluster associated with self-reported Caucasian donors. About 300 gigabases of sequencing data and 78 million or so unique TCR sequences were included in an early release covering around 600 HLA-typed donors. To predict cytomegalovirus infection status, the study combined high-throughput TCR immunosequencing, statistical association of individual TCRs with disease status, and machine learning. A later genetic analysis took genome-wide SNP genotypes for 398 of the 666 donors and used that subset as a discovery cohort. An earlier analysis of roughly 600 of the donors used high-throughput TCR beta sequencing to judge whether each TCR beta V gene segment behaved as functional or pseudogenic. Rather than using new phenotypic data, the later analysis identified candidate immune exposures from TCR beta sequences and from how often those sequences occurred across donors. A later analysis re-examined previously published TCR beta repertoires from hundreds of donors and added high-resolution HLA genotyping to investigate patterns of TCR occurrence. Class I and class II HLA loci were covered by the typing at four-digit resolution. Because of strong linkage in the cohort, four to six DR-DQ haplotypes were treated as single units for association and clustering.

Results the study describes overall, beyond this receptor: Linkage disequilibrium might explain the correlated functional status among segregating V segments, but an unknown experimental factor could not be excluded. A later analysis found that TCR association rates varied across HLA loci, with DRB1 alleles showing the most associated TCRs and HLA-C alleles the fewest. A further reported finding was that TCR beta sequences accurately predicted the HLA-A and HLA-B alleles for most subjects in the first cohort. The earlier analysis of 587 of the donors excluded about 16 rarely observed V segments, including chromosome 9 orphons, because counts were too low. Across donors, most TCR sequences were observed very rarely, whereas some public TCRs were present in many individuals. Because HLA typing was unavailable for some donors at each locus, only the typed subset was used in association tests. A later analysis found that most CMV-associated TCR beta chains appeared HLA-restricted, with HLA associations seemingly driven largely by CMV exposure. In an earlier analysis of fewer than 700 of the donors, most TCR beta V segments appeared in productive rearrangements about 87% or about 30% of the time, broadly matching IMGT annotations. The classifier was reported to diagnose cytomegalovirus status with high specificity and sensitivity in both the original and validation cohorts. Assigning TCR associations to individual alleles was difficult when HLA alleles, especially DR and DQ, strongly co-occurred. Only TCR beta chains were sequenced in this cohort, and the absence of alpha or paired-chain data limited detectable features. A cluster of highly shared sequence variants was judged likely to represent a technical artifact of the sequencing pipeline. CMV serostatus was the only immune exposure information available for the cohort. In a later analysis, several top co-occurrence clusters were reported to appear linked to parvovirus B19, influenza, CMV and Epstein-Barr virus. According to the authors, the approach could potentially be generalized to other disease states and immunological phenotypes. Roughly uniform sequencing depth across donors was assumed in presence/absence analyses, although this assumption may not hold. A later analysis associated 16,951 TCR beta sequences with specific HLA alleles at a false discovery rate of 0.05. Compared with the approximately 720-donor mean, donors in an Asian-associated ancestry cluster had fewer N-insertions in productive TCRs, according to a later genetic analysis. V-gene and J-gene trimming of TCR beta chains was associated with a missense DCLRE1C variant in a later genetic analysis, and the association was replicated in an independent cohort. The study gave a list of under 200 TCR beta chains associated with cytomegalovirus. The 87-base-pair reads could not distinguish some IMGT-functional V segments, including TRBV6-2 and TRBV6-3, so those segments were excluded. A few of the identified cytomegalovirus-associated TCR beta chains were confirmed in vitro to be specific for cytomegalovirus antigens. In a later analysis, HLA-associated TCR beta chains were found to be more clonally expanded and to have lower generation probabilities than equally common non-associated chains.

This clone was picked up one time. No cognate antigen has been identified for it. No clone much larger than this one lies a single base away; base qualities are absent. The cohort comprised 670 or so healthy bone marrow donors. At the time of sampling, every cohort member was nominally healthy, though immune exposures that went unrecorded were likely present. The donor tested CMV seronegative, placing the donor among the 350 or so seronegative members of the cohort. A peripheral blood sample was collected from each donor, and TCR beta sequencing was performed on peripheral blood mononuclear cells. Genomic DNA extraction from the blood cell samples was performed with the Qiagen DNeasy Blood Extraction Kit. Taken from cysteine to phenylalanine, the CDR3 has 16 residues. CDR3 DNA only is kept here, 48 bases in frame from base 1. In the germline V gene, CDR1 corresponds to SGDLS and CDR2 to YYNGEE. The germline V and J ends show losses of 3 bases and 3 bases respectively, and no gene match explains 6 bases of the junction.

Libraries were constructed by the immunoSEQ multiplex PCR assay. The multiplex PCR relied on a mix of 60 forward primers for TCR Vbeta segments and 13 reverse primers for TCR Jbeta segments. The CDR3 region of rearranged TCR beta genes was amplified from genomic DNA with a multiplex PCR assay. The Illumina HiSeq System was used to sequence the amplified TCR beta libraries as 87-base-pair reads. As for the original processing: A later analysis counted some 74 million unique TCR beta chains across the 666 repertoires, and some 12 million of these chains were shared by at least two donors. Raw reads were error-corrected and collapsed into unique sequences by a nearest-neighbor algorithm in which closely related sequences were merged to remove PCR and sequencing errors. Alignment of CDR3 sequences to IMGT reference sequences was used to assign V, D and J gene segments. For a sequence to be retained, a match of at least six nucleotides to both a V gene segment and a J gene segment was required. Rearrangements were called productive when the CDR3 lacked stop codons and stayed in frame with V and J; all others were non-productive. CDR3 was defined by IMGT convention, running from the second conserved V-encoded cysteine to the conserved J-encoded phenylalanine. The earlier analysis of 550 to 650 of the donors excluded any sequence lacking an unambiguous match to a single V gene segment. In an earlier analysis of some 590 of the donors, a V segment was called functional when productive rearrangements were above 56.7%, and segregating when the standard deviation between donors exceeded 5%. A statistical classification framework was built to diagnose cytomegalovirus status from the catalog of TCR beta chain sequences. A later analysis assigned V and J genes by comparing TCR nucleotide sequences with IMGT/GENE-DB human TR gene sequences. The TCRdist pipeline was used in a later analysis to assign CDR3 sequences and most-parsimonious VDJ recombination scenarios. In a later analysis, each TCR beta chain was defined by its CDR3 amino acid sequence together with its V-gene family, and reads lacking a unique V-gene family were excluded. To address suspected cross-contamination and a sequencing artifact, a later analysis removed 450 to 700 highly shared, low-generation-probability nucleotide sequences. In a later analysis, a clonal expansion index for each public chain was calculated from normalized within-repertoire ranks of inferred template counts. In a later analysis, generation probabilities were computed using a VDJ recombination model fitted to out-of-frame rearrangements, and the results were checked against IGoR. In a later analysis, TCR-TCR, TCR-HLA and TCR-CMV co-occurrence was scored with hypergeometric tests, and a repertoire-size bias correction was applied to TCR pairs. In a later analysis, false discovery rates were estimated by permuting HLA or CMV assignments 20 times. In a later analysis, co-occurring TCRs were grouped using DBSCAN, and TCRdist sequence similarity was added for clustering within HLA-allele-positive subsets. Co-occurrence clustering excluded repertoires with fewer than 30,000 or more than 120,000 public chains, plus five with anomalous nucleotide sharing. The table was pulled from immuneACCESS by TCRdb, which kept in-frame rearrangements only. Such tables lose some clones; where checked, under half of the loss comes from unresolved V genes, and the rest has no known cause. That table is the source of V, J and clone size, and D and trimming were worked out from the DNA. Across this sample there are some 100,000 clones, with approximately 82% seen only once. Less than 1.5% of the sample is held by the ten biggest clonotypes.

The sequence was obtained from a woman younger than 30 in good health and CMV-seronegative. The sample comprised PBMCs. The chain uses TRBV9 and TRBJ2-3; 11 middle bases align to TRBD2. The sequenced DNA is TGTGCCAGCAGCGCTACTAGCGGGGGAGGGACAGATACGCAGTATTTT. It encodes CASSATSGGGTDTQYF.